This T cell receptor beta chain was recorded in a study of graft-versus-host responses after intestinal transplantation. Study background: Isolated intestinal, liver-intestinal, or multivisceral transplants had been given to the recipients. Uniformly, recipients were administered anti-thymocyte globulin induction with subsequent tacrolimus and steroids for about 3 years.

CDR1 is LGHNA and CDR2 is YNFKEQ in the germline V gene. The trim removed 3 bases at V and 6 bases at J, leaving 7 bases unmatched. The CDR3 loop spans 15 amino acids. Using immunoSEQ multiplex PCR, the repertoire was profiled, and TCRdb retains in-frame clones only, with some absent. In the table there are about 93,000 clones, around 93% of which are singletons. For this clone: Antigen: not known.

Whole-study results and caveats: Allografts from individuals with graft-donor T cell macrochimerism displayed high graft-versus-host to host-versus-graft clonal ratios. The recipient marrow held GvH clones, and some of them showed up first in ileum or blood.

The genes are TRBV4-2 and TRBJ1-5; 8 nucleotides agree with TRBD1. Source: unstimulated CD8+ T cells sorted from spleen or lymph node cells, taken before intestinal transplant. The receptor was derived from a human donor who received an intestinal transplant. The CDR3 nucleotides read TGTGCCAGCAGCCAGGGACAGGAATTGAGTCAGCCCCAGCATTTT. It specifies CASSQGQELSQPQHF.